This T cell receptor (beta chain) was captured by sequencing in a study of beta chain features in type 1 diabetes. Notes on the study in general: Reads derived from cDNA could over-represent cells showing high TCR expression.

This clone was detected a few times. What it recognizes is unknown. Germline CDR1 reads MNHNS; CDR2 reads SASEGT. The CDR3 extends over 16 amino acids. The ends lost 1 base at V and 4 bases at J; junction bases unmatched: 2. Reverse transcribing all isolated RNA meant expressed TCRB transcripts were sequenced. Produced via immunoSEQ multiplex PCR; TCRdb's table is partial and in-frame only. This sample carries some 220,000 clones, roughly a tenth of them seen once, and the ten largest clones take over 1%. The chain recombines TRBV6-1 with TRBJ2-2, with 11 bases fitting TRBD1. This receptor was obtained from a man between 18 and 29 years old in good health. Sequenced sample: central memory CD4+ T cells from blood. CDR3 protein: CASSEGTGGVTGELFF. In nucleotides, the CDR3 is TGTGCCAGCAGTGAAGGGACAGGGGGCGTCACCGGGGAGCTGTTTTTT.